These 8 T cell receptor beta chains originate from one sample sequenced in a study of T cells in Graves' hyperthyroidism and ophthalmopathy. Authors of the study amplified TCR beta CDR3 regions from RNA transcripts. TCR CDR3 regions were first amplified by RT-PCR with HTBI primers. TCRdb passed the multiplex PCR reads through MiXCR, listing each CDR3 protein once. The sample contains roughly 500,000 distinct CDR3 sequences, approximately 49% of which appear only once. The sample taken for sequencing was peripheral blood or thyroid tissue (not recorded which). Receptors originate from an adult woman with Graves' disease, either hyperthyroidism or ophthalmopathy (not recorded which).

This clonotype was picked up many times. The chain is built from TRBV11-3 and TRBJ2-2; 12 bases match TRBD1. The germline gives CDR1 SGHNT, CDR2 YENEEA. V lost 5 bases to trimming and J lost 10 bases; unmatched junction nucleotides: 8. There are 15 residues in the CDR3. This CDR3 reads CASSKGQGATLELFF. CDR3 nucleotide sequence: TGTGCCAGCAGCAAGGGACAGGGGGCTACCTTGGAGCTGTTTTTT. The full variable domain, in which reference TRBV11-3 and TRBJ2-2 provide the parts outside the CDR3, is EAGVVQSPRYKIIEKKQPVAFWCNPISGHNTLYWYLQNLGQGPELLIRYENEEAVDDSQLPKDRFSAERLKGVDSTLKIQPAELGDSAVYLCASSKGQGATLELFFGEGSRLTVL.

The chain carries TRBV29-1 and TRBJ2-5, with a weak D call TRBD2 (5 bases). V gave up 0 bases and J gave up 7 bases, with 18 bases separating them. The CDR3 extends over 15 amino acids. Germline V lookup: CDR1 SQVTM, CDR2 ANQGSEA. The CDR3 reads CSVEEKVGPRGTQYF. The DNA for the CDR3 is TGCAGCGTTGAAGAAAAGGTGGGCCCCCGGGGGACCCAGTACTTC.

The chain couples TRBV7-9 to TRBJ1-5; 7 bases fit TRBD1. Trimming removed 1 base from V and 7 bases from J; junction bases left unmatched: 7. The CDR3 has 15 residues. The germline gives CDR1 SEHNR, CDR2 FQNEAQ (reference sequence). CDR3 in amino acids: CASSLDRGPQQPQHF. CDR3 in DNA: TGTGCCAGCAGCTTAGACAGGGGACCTCAGCAGCCCCAGCATTTT.

There are a few counts of this clonotype. The CDR3 DNA reads TGTGCCAGCAGTAGCCGGAACACCGGGGAGCTGTTTTTT. It encodes CASSSRNTGELFF. This chain connects TRBV2 to TRBJ2-2; D unresolved. CDR3 length: 13 amino acids. The V gene's germline CDR1 is SNHLY and CDR2 FYNNEI. V shed 5 bases and J shed 1 base, with 5 bases lying between them.

V usage is TRBV7-6 and J usage is TRBJ1-6, with 8 bases lining up with TRBD1. The germline V gene has CDR1 SGHVS and CDR2 FNYEAQ. There are 16 residues in the CDR3. Unmatched junction bases numbered 5, after V lost 1 base and J lost 6 bases. CDR3 region: CASSLVGDRGNSPLHF. CDR3 coding DNA: TGTGCCAGCAGCTTAGTCGGAGACAGGGGTAATTCACCCCTCCACTTT.

In this sample, this clonotype turned up many times. The chain uses TRBV7-9 and TRBJ1-2; the D gene is possibly TRBD1 (5 bases). With 3 bases removed from V and 2 bases from J, the gap between germline ends came to 16 bases. Germline lookup yields CDR1 SEHNR and CDR2 FQNEAQ (reference sequence). The CDR3 totals 16 residues. The CDR3: CASSFGGGVINYGYTF. The CDR3 DNA is TGTGCCAGCAGCTTCGGGGGAGGGGTGATAAACTATGGCTACACCTTC.

This clonotype was counted only a few times. This chain's CDR3 is CASSGGTMNTEAFF. CDR3 coding DNA: TGTGCCAGCTCAGGGGGCACAATGAACACTGAAGCTTTCTTT. The rearrangement uses TRBV18 and TRBJ1-1; TRBD1 is a possible D gene (6 bases). The CDR3 is 14 residues long. V shed 5 bases and J shed 0 bases, with 10 bases lying between them. Germline V gene data show CDR1 as KGHSH and CDR2 as LQKENI.

The chain employs TRBV10-3 and TRBJ1-2; 7 bases match TRBD1. Unmatched junction bases numbered 9, after V lost 10 bases and J lost 4 bases. The CDR3 has 13 amino acids. Germline CDR1 reads ENHRY; CDR2 reads SYGVKD. In DNA, the CDR3 is TGTGCCAGCAAATCCGGGACAGCCTATGGCTACACCTTC. It codes for CASKSGTAYGYTF.